This TCR beta chain was captured in a study of blood T cell repertoires in COVID-19. The CDR3 contains 17 residues. V shed 3 bases and J shed 0 bases, with 15 bases lying between them. Germline V gene lookup returns CDR1 MDHEN and CDR2 SYDVKM. Produced via immunoSEQ multiplex PCR; TCRdb's table is partial and in-frame only. The table records about 110,000 clones, about nine tenths of them present only once. The sequence was collected from a human donor in a cohort sampled during active COVID-19. Sequenced sample: peripheral blood. This chain links TRBV28 with TRBJ1-3; D may be TRBD1 (5 bases). The CDR3 reads CASSFPDIIGSGNTIYF. DNA for the CDR3: TGTGCCAGCAGTTTCCCGGACATCATAGGCTCTGGAAACACCATATATTTT.